These 8 T cell receptor beta chains originate from one sample sequenced in a study of T cells in Graves' hyperthyroidism and ophthalmopathy. Regions amplified from RNA transcripts were the TCR beta CDR3 regions. With the HTBI primer set, the TCR CDR3 went through a first round of RT-PCR. TCRdb itself ran the multiplex PCR reads through MiXCR, one entry per CDR3 protein. Here the sample spans about 540,000 distinct CDR3 sequences, about half being singletons. The sequencing sample was made of peripheral blood or thyroid tissue (not recorded which). Receptor source: a woman between 18 and 30 years old with Graves' hyperthyroidism.

The genes are TRBV29-1 and TRBJ1-1; the D gene is possibly TRBD1 (5 bases). Germline CDR1 SQVTM, CDR2 ANQGSEA. This CDR3 region has 14 residues. V was shortened by 8 bases and J by 1 base, with 17 bases between the two germline ends. The CDR3 reads CSLKGAERNTEAFF. DNA for the CDR3: TGCAGCCTAAAAGGGGCGGAGAGGAACACTGAAGCTTTCTTT. The variable domain in full, completed from reference TRBV29-1 and TRBJ1-1, reads SAVISQKPSRDICQRGTSLTIQCQVDSQVTMMFWYRQQPGQSLTLIATANQGSEATYESGFVIDKFPISRPNLTFSTLTVSNMSPEDSSIYLCSLKGAERNTEAFFGQGTRLTVV.

V usage is TRBV15 and J usage is TRBJ1-2; a possible D gene is TRBD1 (6 bases). CDR3 length: 14 residues. The germline V and J ends were trimmed by 3 bases and 6 bases, with 14 bases remaining between them. Germline V gives CDR1 LNHNV, CDR2 YYDKDF (reference sequence). CDR3 sequence: CATSRALGGDGYTF. The CDR3 DNA reads as TGTGCCACCAGCAGGGCATTAGGGGGAGATGGCTACACCTTC.

The chain employs TRBV19 and TRBJ1-4; D not resolved. This CDR3 contains 16 residues. V was pared by 3 bases and J by 0 bases, with 11 bases between. CDR1 and CDR2 (germline): LNHDA, SQIVND (reference sequence). CDR3 loop: CASSISETTTNEKLFF. CDR3 DNA sequence: TGTGCCAGTAGTATTTCAGAGACAACAACTAATGAAAAACTGTTTTTT.

J is TRBJ2-3 and V is TRBV15, with D hard to call. V was shortened by 9 bases and J by 1 base, with 14 bases between the two germline ends. The CDR3 is 14 residues long. Germline V gives CDR1 LNHNV, CDR2 YYDKDF (reference sequence). CDR3 nucleotides: TGTGCCACTTCGCGCAGTATTGGCACAGATACGCAGTATTTT. Translation gives CATSRSIGTDTQYF.

This chain uses TRBV6-1 with TRBJ2-3, with TRBD1 identical over 7 bases. The ends lost 4 bases at V and 5 bases at J; junction bases unmatched: 0. There are 12 residues in the CDR3. Germline V gene lookup returns CDR1 MNHNS and CDR2 SASEGT. CDR3: CASSGDRDTQYF. CDR3 sequence (DNA): TGTGCCAGCAGTGGGGACAGAGATACGCAGTATTTT.

This clonotype was detected once. J is TRBJ2-5 and V is TRBV5-1; D is possibly TRBD1 or TRBD2 (5 bases each). The CDR3 is 13 amino acids. Trimming left V 3 bases short and J 7 bases short, with 13 bases between. Germline V lookup: CDR1 SGHRS, CDR2 YFSETQ. This CDR3 reads CASSWGSGRTQYF. For the CDR3, the DNA is TGCGCCAGCAGCTGGGGGAGCGGCCGGACCCAGTACTTC.

The V and J genes are TRBV20-1 and TRBJ2-7; TRBD1 matches at 8 bases. The CDR3 covers 14 residues. Germline CDR1 reads DFQATT; CDR2 reads SNEGSKA (reference sequence). J gave up 6 bases and V 6 bases, and 13 bases lay outside the gene matches. CDR3 bases: TGCAGTGCAACCGACAGGGGAGTTTCGATCGAGCAGTACTTC. Its protein is CSATDRGVSIEQYF.

This clonotype turned up a few times. The V call is TRBV7-9, the J call TRBJ1-6; D is perhaps TRBD1 (5 bases). In germline, CDR1 is SEHNR, CDR2 FQNEAQ (reference sequence). The CDR3 covers 13 residues. Trimming stripped 2 bases from V and 10 bases from J, with 9 bases between. CDR3 amino acids: CASSLFRGSPLHF. CDR3 DNA: TGTGCCAGCAGCTTATTTCGGGGGTCACCCCTCCACTTT.